These 4 T cell receptor beta chains came from one sample sequenced in a study of T cells in localized non-small cell lung cancer. Some clones are missing from TCRdb's copy, which holds only in-frame ones; the method was immunoSEQ multiplex PCR. The sample yields about 34,000 clones, approximately 78% seen once. The sequenced sample was peripheral blood, obtained before any cancer treatment. These receptor sequences come from a male donor older than 55 with stage II squamous cell lung carcinoma.

This chain links TRBV5-5 with TRBJ1-1; possibly TRBD1 for D (6 bases). V lost 1 base and J lost 8, with 9 bases in between. The CDR3 totals 12 residues. The germline V gene encodes CDR1 SGHKS and CDR2 YYEKEE (reference sequence). The DNA for the CDR3 is TGTGCCAGCAGCTTGTTTGACAGGGAAGCTTTCTTT. Its protein is CASSLFDREAFF. Full variable domain (remainder filled in from reference TRBV5-5 and TRBJ1-1): DAGVTQSPTHLIKTRGQQVTLRCSPISGHKSVSWYQQVLGQGPQFIFQYYEKEERGRGNFPDRFSARQFPNYSSELNVNALLLGDSALYLCASSLFDREAFFGQGTRLTVV.

CDR3: CSVCIRDSPPNEQFF. CDR3 sequence (DNA): TGCAGCGTTTGTATAAGGGACAGCCCCCCCAATGAGCAGTTCTTC. The rearrangement uses TRBV29-1 and TRBJ2-1; 7 bases align to TRBD1. Unmatched junction bases numbered 13, after V lost 5 bases and J lost 6 bases. CDR1 SQVTM and CDR2 ANQGSEA come from the germline V gene. This CDR3 comprises 15 residues.

The V gene is TRBV6-1, the J gene TRBJ2-5, with 11 bases identical to TRBD2. Germline assignment: CDR1 MNHNS and CDR2 SASEGT. The CDR3 consists of 14 residues. Trimming cost V 6 bases and J 2 bases; bases outside gene matches: 2. The chain's CDR3 is CASSRLAGQETQYF. For the CDR3, the DNA is TGTGCCAGCAGCCGACTAGCGGGACAAGAGACCCAGTACTTC.

The CDR3 protein is CASSLKLAGNEQYF. For the CDR3, the DNA is TGTGCCAGCAGCTTAAAACTAGCGGGAAACGAGCAGTACTTC. This rearrangement joins TRBV7-9 to TRBJ2-7; 10 nucleotides agree with TRBD2. Germline values: CDR1 SEHNR, CDR2 FQNEAQ (reference sequence). The CDR3 runs 14 residues. J gave up 5 bases and V 2 bases, and 3 bases lay outside the gene matches.